The next 12 T cell receptor beta chains were all read from a single sample in a study of CD8 T cells in ankylosing spondylitis. TCRdb analysed the 5' RACE reads with MiXCR anew, one entry per CDR3 protein. The sample has nearly 25,000 distinct CDR3 sequences; roughly 17% are singletons. Sequenced input: blood. The receptor set was obtained from a male donor with ankylosing spondylitis or in good health (not recorded which).

To note about this clonotype: A read error may produce the germline difference seen at one junction end. The chain has TRBV5-1 and TRBJ1-1; the D is unclear. The CDR3 consists of 14 residues. Germline CDR1 SGHRS, CDR2 YFSETQ. CDR3 sequence: CASSYSPENPEAFF. The CDR3 DNA sequence: TGCGCCAGCAGCTATTCACCCGAGAACCCTGAAGCTTTCTTT.

This clonotype was picked up many times. The chain employs TRBV29-1 and TRBJ2-3; 10 bases are a match to TRBD2. Germline V gene data show CDR1 as SQVTM and CDR2 as ANQGSEA. CDR3 size: 16 residues. J gave up 3 bases and V 7 bases, and 13 bases lay outside the gene matches. The CDR3 is CSGSAPSGGWTDTQYF. The CDR3 coding sequence is TGCAGCGGTTCCGCCCCTAGCGGGGGATGGACAGATACGCAGTATTTT.

The chain joins TRBV28 to TRBJ2-1, with 11 bases fitting TRBD2. Germline V gene sequence: CDR1 MDHEN, CDR2 SYDVKM. V trimming: 6 bases; J trimming: 0 bases; junction bases outside the gene matches: 7. The CDR3 extends over 17 amino acids. CDR3 sequence: CASRETGTSGSYNEQFF. The CDR3 DNA reads TGTGCCAGCAGAGAAACCGGGACTAGCGGCTCCTACAATGAGCAGTTCTTC.

This clonotype appeared many times. V and J are TRBV5-5 and TRBJ2-7; TRBD2 matches at 12 bases. CDR1 is SGHKS and CDR2 is YYEKEE in the germline V gene (reference sequence). This CDR3 comprises 17 residues. With V trimmed by 4 bases and J by 3 bases, 11 bases remained unmatched. This chain's CDR3 is CASSPELAGGSLYEQYF. The CDR3 DNA is TGTGCCAGCAGCCCAGAACTAGCGGGAGGATCCCTCTACGAGCAGTACTTC.

This clonotype was picked up a small number of times. J is TRBJ2-5 and V is TRBV28, with TRBD2 matching over 9 bases. The junction had 11 bases not matched to a gene; V was cut back by 3 bases and J by 6 bases. CDR1 and CDR2 (germline): MDHEN, SYDVKM. The CDR3 extends over 16 amino acids. The DNA of the CDR3 is TGTGCCAGCAGTTTGCCGGGACAGCTAGCGGGGAAGACCCAGTACTTC. This codes for CASSLPGQLAGKTQYF.

CDR3 protein: CASSSGPYNEQFF. CDR3 in DNA: TGTGCCAGCAGTTCGGGCCCGTACAATGAGCAGTTCTTC. V is TRBV12-3 or TRBV12-4 and J is TRBJ2-1, with D uncertain. CDR3 length equals 13 residues. Trimming pared 4 bases from V and 4 bases from J, leaving 8 bases between.

This clonotype has a count of ten or more. The rearrangement uses TRBV19 and TRBJ2-1, with D perhaps matching TRBD1 (5 bases). Trimming removed 6 bases from V and 9 bases from J, with 18 bases in between. Germline V gene sequence: CDR1 LNHDA, CDR2 SQIVND (reference sequence). The CDR3 covers 14 residues. The CDR3 DNA is TGTGCCAGTAGCAAATCGACAGCCCACGGTGAGCAGTTCTTC. Translated, it gives CASSKSTAHGEQFF.

This clonotype came up a few times. The rearrangement links TRBV20-1 to TRBJ2-2; 8 bases agree with TRBD1. The germline V gene has CDR1 DFQATT and CDR2 SNEGSKA (reference sequence). CDR3 length: 15 amino acids. The V and J ends lost 5 bases and 1 base, in that order; junction bases with no gene match: 6. CDR3 DNA sequence: TGCAGTGCTCTCGCCGGGACAGGGAACACCGGGGAGCTGTTTTTT. Translated, it gives CSALAGTGNTGELFF.

This clonotype was recorded many times. This chain uses TRBV12-3 or TRBV12-4 with TRBJ2-2, with TRBD2 matching over 10 bases. This CDR3 comprises 19 residues. The junction had 14 bases not matched to a gene; V was cut back by 3 bases and J by 4 bases. The CDR3 DNA follows: TGTGCCAGCAGTTTTAGGCTAGCGGGAGTAGGGTCAGGCACCGGGGAGCTGTTTTTT. It specifies CASSFRLAGVGSGTGELFF.

The V and J genes are TRBV7-2 and TRBJ2-3; TRBD1 or TRBD2 may be the D gene (5 bases each). V gave up 6 bases and J gave up 4 bases, with 20 bases separating them. The CDR3 spans 16 residues. The V gene's germline CDR1 is SGHTA and CDR2 FQGNSA. The chain's CDR3 is CASREYGYGAADTQYF. CDR3 nucleotides: TGTGCCAGCAGAGAATATGGGTACGGGGCGGCAGATACGCAGTATTTT.

The table lists this clonotype with a few counts. This chain joins TRBV30 and TRBJ1-5, with D maybe TRBD1 (5 bases). V was trimmed by 1 base and J by 9 bases, leaving 7 bases between them. The length of the CDR3 is 11 residues. Germline CDR1 is GTSNPN and CDR2 is SVGIG (reference sequence). The CDR3 here is CAWSERGPQHF. DNA of the CDR3: TGTGCCTGGAGTGAAAGGGGGCCCCAGCATTTT. The variable domain in full, with the rest retrieved from reference TRBV30 and TRBJ1-5, is SQTIHQWPATLVQPVGSPLSLECTVEGTSNPNLYWYRQAAGRGLQLLFYSVGIGQISSEVPQNLSASRPQDRQFILSSKKLLLSDSGFYLCAWSERGPQHFGDGTRLSIL.

This clonotype was observed at least ten times. The chain uses TRBV5-1 and TRBJ2-7; 8 bases align to TRBD1. Germline CDR1 SGHRS, CDR2 YFSETQ. This CDR3 has 15 residues. The V gene end was trimmed by 4 bases and the J gene end by 0 bases; junction bases not matched to a gene: 6. The CDR3 region has the DNA TGCGCCAGCAGCCCGGGGACAGGAGGCTCCTACGAGCAGTACGTC. It encodes CASSPGTGGSYEQYV.